The 26 T cell receptor beta chains listed next were all sequenced from one sample in a study of identical twins. TCRdb analysed the 5' RACE reads with MiXCR anew, one entry per CDR3 protein. In the table there are some 1,600,000 distinct CDR3 sequences, less than 35% of which are singletons. The sample consisted of cord blood. The receptors derive from a newborn girl in good health.

About this clonotype itself: A much more abundant neighbour one base away suggests this may be a read error. The rearrangement joins TRBV11-2 to TRBJ2-1; 7 bases line up with TRBD1. CDR1 and CDR2 from the germline V gene are SGHAT and FQNNGV. The CDR3 is 15 residues long. This CDR3 is CACSTRDSSYNEQFF. The DNA for the CDR3 is TGTGCCTGCAGCACCCGGGACAGCTCCTACAATGAGCAGTTCTTC.

This clonotype was counted between two and nine times. The rearrangement links TRBV27 to TRBJ2-1; D gene unclear. There are 14 residues in the CDR3. In germline, CDR1 is MNHEY, CDR2 SMNVEV (reference sequence). Trimming stripped 0 bases from V and 6 bases from J, with 9 bases between. The CDR3 DNA is TGTGCCAGCAGTTTATCTATAGCCCCCAATGAGCAGTTCTTC. It translates to CASSLSIAPNEQFF.

This rearrangement joins TRBV6-5 to TRBJ2-5; 8 bases map to TRBD2. Per germline, CDR1 MNHEY and CDR2 SVGAGI. The length of the CDR3 is 14 residues. With V trimmed by 2 bases and J by 5 bases, 4 bases remained unmatched. The CDR3 coding sequence is TGTGCCAGCAGTTACAGCGGGAGATGGGAGACCCAGTACTTC. Its translation is CASSYSGRWETQYF.

The table lists this clonotype with a few counts. The rearrangement links TRBV12-3 or TRBV12-4 to TRBJ1-2; D may be TRBD1 (6 bases). The V gene lost 11 bases and the J gene lost 3 bases, with 22 bases spanning the gap. The CDR3 covers 15 residues. As DNA, the CDR3 is TGTGCCCGCCATGGACAGCTGGGGGACTACTATGGCTACACCTTC. Amino acids: CARHGQLGDYYGYTF.

This clonotype was detected only a few times. The chain has TRBV5-1 and TRBJ2-5; D possibly corresponds to TRBD2 (5 bases). This CDR3 has 13 residues. Per the germline V gene, CDR1 is SGHRS and CDR2 is YFSETQ. V was cut by 0 bases and J by 11 bases, with 14 bases left in between. The CDR3 spells CASSLVVDSEQYF. CDR3 coding DNA: TGCGCCAGCAGCTTGGTTGTGGACTCTGAGCAGTACTTC.

The gene calls are TRBV29-1 and TRBJ2-2, with D possibly matching TRBD2 (6 bases). Germline V gene sequence: CDR1 SQVTM, CDR2 ANQGSEA. Trimming removed 1 base at V and 4 bases at J, with 10 bases between. The CDR3 runs to 14 residues. The CDR3 coding sequence is TGCAGCGTTGAAGTCGGGAGAGGCACCGGGGAGCTGTTTTTT. It is translated as CSVEVGRGTGELFF.

In this sample, this clonotype turned up many times. The CDR3 DNA reads as TGTGCCAGCAGTTTAGTTTCAGGGAGCTATGGCTACACCTTC. It yields the protein CASSLVSGSYGYTF. The gene calls are TRBV12-3 or TRBV12-4 and TRBJ1-2; maybe TRBD1 (5 bases). The CDR3 has 14 residues. The V end was cut by 1 base, the J end by 4 bases, with 10 bases between.

This rearrangement joins TRBV12-3 or TRBV12-4 to TRBJ1-4, with 7 bases identical to TRBD1. The junction had 5 bases not matched to a gene; V was cut back by 4 bases and J by 3 bases. The CDR3 totals 15 residues. Written as DNA, the CDR3 is TGTGCCAGCAGTTCCCACAGGGGACCTAATGAAAAACTGTTTTTT. It translates to CASSSHRGPNEKLFF.

This clonotype turned up a few times. CDR3 amino acids: CASSQGVWTSGSHEQFF. The DNA of the CDR3 is TGTGCCAGCAGCCAAGGAGTTTGGACTAGCGGGAGTCATGAGCAGTTCTTC. The chain uses TRBV3-1 and TRBJ2-1, with TRBD2 matching 13 bases. Germline V gives CDR1 LGHDT, CDR2 YNNKEL (reference sequence). This CDR3 is built from 17 residues. With 1 base clipped from V and 8 bases from J, the junction kept 8 bases outside the gene matches.

This chain connects TRBV12-3 or TRBV12-4 to TRBJ2-1; tentatively, D is TRBD2 (6 bases). Trimming stripped 6 bases from V and 0 bases from J, with 15 bases between. This CDR3 is 16 amino acids long. The CDR3 nucleotides read TGTGCCAGCAGAAGGAGGGCCTTGAGCTCCTACAATGAGCAGTTCTTC. Protein sequence: CASRRRALSSYNEQFF.

The chain links TRBV20-1 to TRBJ1-5; no clear D gene. CDR3 length equals 11 residues. Germline V gene lookup returns CDR1 DFQATT and CDR2 SNEGSKA (reference sequence). With 3 bases removed from V and 7 bases from J, the gap between germline ends came to 7 bases. The DNA for the CDR3 is TGCAGTGCTAGTGCGGGACAGCCCCAGCATTTT. Encoded protein: CSASAGQPQHF.

In its sample, this clonotype was seen many times. This chain connects TRBV20-1 to TRBJ2-5; D uncertain. This CDR3 spans 12 amino acids. In germline, CDR1 is DFQATT, CDR2 SNEGSKA (reference sequence). The V end was cut by 2 bases, the J end by 12 bases, with 16 bases between. As DNA, the CDR3 is TGCAGTGCTAGACCCTCCCTCAGAGCGAAGTACTTC. Protein sequence: CSARPSLRAKYF.

This sequence joins TRBV7-2 and TRBJ2-3; 10 positions agree with TRBD2. The junction had 5 bases not matched to a gene; V was cut back by 2 bases and J by 3 bases. Germline V gene lookup returns CDR1 SGHTA and CDR2 FQGNSA. The CDR3 is 16 residues long. The CDR3 reads CASSLTLGLATDTQYF. The CDR3 DNA follows: TGTGCCAGCAGCTTAACCCTGGGACTAGCGACAGATACGCAGTATTTT.

This clonotype was detected ten times or more. The chain is built from TRBV2 and TRBJ2-7; TRBD1 is a possible D gene (6 bases). The CDR3 runs 14 residues. The germline CDR1 and CDR2 sequences are SNHLY and FYNNEI. V lost 5 bases and J 2 bases, leaving 13 bases between the germline ends. CDR3 DNA: TGTGCCAGCAGTTACGGACAGCTAACCTACGAGCAGTACTTC. It encodes CASSYGQLTYEQYF.

The sample holds a few counts of this clonotype. CDR3 nucleotides: TGCAGTGCTCCACCAGGTCTCAGGAACACTGAAGCTTTCTTT. Protein: CSAPPGLRNTEAFF. The chain is built from TRBV20-1 and TRBJ1-1, with no clear D. CDR3 length: 14 amino acids. Germline lookup yields CDR1 DFQATT and CDR2 SNEGSKA (reference sequence). Trimming removed 5 bases from V and 1 base from J, with 14 bases in between.

This clonotype has more than one count but fewer than ten. CDR3 protein: CASSNQGYYGYTF. CDR3 coding DNA: TGTGCCAGCAGCAACCAGGGTTACTATGGCTACACCTTC. This sequence joins TRBV27 and TRBJ1-2; the D gene is possibly TRBD1 (5 bases). CDR1 is MNHEY and CDR2 is SMNVEV in the germline V gene (reference sequence). V gave up 6 bases and J gave up 3 bases, with 11 bases separating them. The CDR3 is 13 residues long.

This clonotype showed up many times. J is TRBJ1-2 and V is TRBV18; TRBD1 agrees at 7 bases. Germline V gene sequence: CDR1 KGHSH, CDR2 LQKENI. V lost 8 bases and J lost 6; bases outside the gene matches: 6. This CDR3 region has 12 residues. The DNA of the CDR3 is TGTGCCAGCAGCCCACAGGGGAATGGCTACACCTTC. It specifies CASSPQGNGYTF.

The V gene is TRBV20-1, the J gene TRBJ2-5; possibly TRBD1 for D (6 bases). V lost 6 bases and J lost 11, with 19 bases in between. Per germline, CDR1 DFQATT and CDR2 SNEGSKA (reference sequence). The length of the CDR3 is 12 residues. CDR3 loop: CSAQQGNNEQYF. For the CDR3, the DNA is TGCAGTGCACAACAGGGAAACAATGAGCAGTACTTC.

This chain links TRBV15 with TRBJ2-1; 7 positions match TRBD2. There are 17 residues in the CDR3. From germline, CDR1 is LNHNV and CDR2 YYDKDF (reference sequence). V lost 3 bases to trimming and J lost 3 bases; unmatched junction nucleotides: 11. As DNA, the CDR3 is TGTGCCACCAGCAGGGATTTGCTAGCGGCCTACTACAATGAGCAGTTCTTC. Amino acids: CATSRDLLAAYYNEQFF.

The CDR3 DNA reads TGCAGTGCTAGGAAACCTAACACAGATACGCAGTATTTT. This codes for CSARKPNTDTQYF. The rearrangement joins TRBV20-1 to TRBJ2-3; D remains unclear. The CDR3 extends over 13 amino acids. Trimming left V 3 bases short and J 2 bases short, with 9 bases between. From germline, CDR1 is DFQATT and CDR2 SNEGSKA (reference sequence).

The gene calls are TRBV20-1 and TRBJ2-7, with 8 bases aligning to TRBD1. CDR3 length: 12 amino acids. The V and J ends lost 5 bases and 3 bases, in that order; junction bases with no gene match: 3. Germline CDR1 and CDR2: DFQATT and SNEGSKA (reference sequence). The CDR3 DNA reads as TGCAGTGCTCCCGGGACAGGCTACGAGCAGTACTTC. The encoded protein is CSAPGTGYEQYF.

The rearrangement joins TRBV20-1 to TRBJ2-1; D is unclear. The V gene lost 0 bases and the J gene lost 12 bases, with 21 bases spanning the gap. The length of the CDR3 is 15 residues. Looked up from germline, CDR1 is DFQATT and CDR2 is SNEGSKA (reference sequence). CDR3: CSARDRLARPQVQFF. The CDR3 bases are TGCAGTGCTAGAGATCGTTTGGCTAGACCCCAGGTGCAGTTCTTC.

The chain recombines TRBV5-1 with TRBJ2-4; 7 bases line up with TRBD2. The CDR3 is 17 amino acids. From germline, CDR1 is SGHRS and CDR2 YFSETQ. Unmatched junction bases numbered 13, after V lost 4 bases and J lost 3 bases. The DNA of the CDR3 is TGCGCCAGCAGCCCCTATCGGGGGGAAGGGGACAAAAACATTCAGTACTTC. It specifies CASSPYRGEGDKNIQYF.

The gene calls are TRBV12-3 or TRBV12-4 and TRBJ1-5, with TRBD1 matching 8 bases. After removal of 2 bases from V and 2 bases from J, the junction contained 5 bases not matched to a gene. The CDR3 consists of 16 residues. The CDR3, as DNA: TGTGCCAGCAGTTTAAGGGTGACAGGGGGCAATCAGCCCCAGCATTTT. It codes for CASSLRVTGGNQPQHF.

The rearrangement uses TRBV2 and TRBJ2-1; D perhaps matches TRBD2 (6 bases). The V gene's germline CDR1 is SNHLY and CDR2 FYNNEI. V lost 3 bases, J lost 5 bases, and 11 bases lay in between. The CDR3 extends over 14 amino acids. CDR3: CASSEASVNNEQFF. The CDR3 nucleotides are TGTGCCAGCAGTGAGGCTAGCGTGAACAATGAGCAGTTCTTC.

This clonotype was counted a single time. A much larger clone is a single base away; this may be a read error. The chain employs TRBV27 and TRBJ2-5; TRBD2 matches at 7 bases. Germline CDR1 and CDR2: MNHEY and SMNVEV (reference sequence). The length of the CDR3 is 16 residues. The CDR3 DNA sequence: TGTGCCAGCAGTTTTTTGGGTATCGGGGGGAAAGAGACCCGGTACTTC. It yields the protein CASSFLGIGGKETRYF.